Presented here are 9 T cell receptor beta chains from one specimen sequenced in a study of Ad26.COV2.S vaccination and SARS-CoV-2 variants. Libraries were prepared by immunoSEQ multiplex PCR; TCRdb keeps only in-frame clonotypes and omits some of them. This table holds more than 300,000 clones, about 82% found once. Treatment of the sample: around 19 received Ad26.COV2.S at low or high dose, single or two shots; about five received placebo; per-sample allocation not given. Following the first vaccine or placebo injection, samples were taken on day 63. The sequencing used peripheral blood, collected in a trial of Ad26.COV2.S vaccine versus placebo. These receptors all come from a person between 18 and 65 years old who received the Ad26.COV2.S COVID-19 vaccine or a placebo.

The chain combines TRBV7-2 with TRBJ2-1; D possibly corresponds to TRBD1 (6 bases). V shed 0 bases and J shed 1 base, with 10 bases lying between them. Germline V lookup: CDR1 SGHTA, CDR2 FQGNSA. The CDR3 runs to 16 residues. CDR3 DNA sequence: TGTGCCAGCAGCTTAGCCCGGGACATTTCCTACAATGAGCAGTTCTTC. It specifies CASSLARDISYNEQFF.

The genes are TRBV5-5 and TRBJ2-1; 9 positions match TRBD1. Germline values: CDR1 SGHKS, CDR2 YYEKEE (reference sequence). Trimming took 1 base from V and 8 from J; bases not matched to a gene: 10. The CDR3 runs 16 residues. DNA of the CDR3: TGTGCCAGCAGCTTGACGGGACAGGGCCTTGGCGATGAGCAGTTCTTC. It is translated as CASSLTGQGLGDEQFF.

V is TRBV13 and J is TRBJ2-5; maybe TRBD1 (5 bases). There are 15 residues in the CDR3. The germline V and J ends were trimmed by 5 bases and 0 bases, with 13 bases remaining between them. The germline gives CDR1 PRHDT, CDR2 FYEKMQ (reference sequence). The CDR3 reads CASSGPDSHQETQYF. The CDR3 nucleotides are TGTGCCAGCAGCGGGCCCGACAGCCACCAAGAGACCCAGTACTTC.

This clone was found once. The chain links TRBV6-2 or TRBV6-3 to TRBJ2-5, with 8 bases aligning to TRBD1. V lost 2 bases to trimming and J lost 1 base; unmatched junction nucleotides: 6. This CDR3 has 16 amino acids. Per germline, CDR1 MNHEY and CDR2 SVGEGT. The chain's CDR3 is CASSYAAGGLQETQYF. In DNA, the CDR3 is TGTGCCAGCAGTTACGCAGCAGGGGGCCTCCAAGAGACCCAGTACTTC.

V gene TRBV5-1 combines with J gene TRBJ2-3; 14 nucleotides line up with TRBD2. Trimming cost V 3 bases and J 0 bases; bases outside gene matches: 6. The CDR3 length is 18 residues. Germline CDR1 SGHRS, CDR2 YFSETQ. CDR3 loop: CASSSGLAGATSTDTQYF. CDR3 sequence (DNA): TGCGCCAGCAGCTCGGGACTAGCGGGGGCGACTAGCACAGATACGCAGTATTTT.

The chain recombines TRBV11-2 with TRBJ2-6; 10 bases map to TRBD2. Germline V gives CDR1 SGHAT, CDR2 FQNNGV. This CDR3 region has 19 residues. V lost 3 bases and J lost 1; bases outside the gene matches: 9. CDR3 in DNA: TGTGCCAGCAGCTTGCCATTAGCGGGGGGCCTTTCTGGGGCCAACGTCCTGACTTTC. This sequence encodes CASSLPLAGGLSGANVLTF.

The V and J genes are TRBV4-1 and TRBJ1-2; D is undetermined. Germline V CDR1 and CDR2: MGHRA, YSYEKL. This CDR3 region has 13 residues. V shed 4 bases and J shed 1 base, with 7 bases lying between them. This CDR3 reads CASSRPGNYGYTF. In DNA form, the CDR3 reads TGCGCCAGCAGCCGCCCCGGTAACTATGGCTACACCTTC.

This rearrangement joins TRBV4-1 to TRBJ1-2, with 11 bases matching TRBD1. CDR3 length: 15 amino acids. V lost 4 bases and J lost 4; bases outside the gene matches: 5. Looked up from germline, CDR1 is MGHRA and CDR2 is YSYEKL. The CDR3 region is CASSRGQGVTYGYTF. The CDR3 region has the DNA TGCGCCAGCAGCCGGGGACAGGGGGTAACCTATGGCTACACCTTC.

This clone was seen only once. The genes are TRBV20-1 and TRBJ2-7; 11 bases agree with TRBD2. The CDR3 is made up of 14 amino acids. CDR1 and CDR2 from the germline V gene are DFQATT and SNEGSKA (reference sequence). With V trimmed by 6 bases and J by 6 bases, 10 bases remained unmatched. CDR3 sequence reads: CSASSGGAISEQYF. The CDR3 DNA sequence: TGCAGTGCAAGTAGCGGGGGGGCAATAAGCGAGCAGTACTTC.